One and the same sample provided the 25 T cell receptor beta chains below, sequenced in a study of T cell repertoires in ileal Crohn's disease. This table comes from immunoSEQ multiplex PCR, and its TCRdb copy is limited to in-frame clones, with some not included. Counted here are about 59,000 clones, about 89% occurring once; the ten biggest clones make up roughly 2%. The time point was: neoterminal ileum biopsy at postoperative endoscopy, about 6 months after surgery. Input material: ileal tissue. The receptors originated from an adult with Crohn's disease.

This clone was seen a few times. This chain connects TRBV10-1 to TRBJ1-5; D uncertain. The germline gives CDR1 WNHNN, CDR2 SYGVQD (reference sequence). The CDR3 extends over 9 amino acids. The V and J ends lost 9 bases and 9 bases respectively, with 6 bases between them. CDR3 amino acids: CARKLPQHF. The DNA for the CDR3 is TGCGCCAGGAAACTGCCCCAGCATTTT.

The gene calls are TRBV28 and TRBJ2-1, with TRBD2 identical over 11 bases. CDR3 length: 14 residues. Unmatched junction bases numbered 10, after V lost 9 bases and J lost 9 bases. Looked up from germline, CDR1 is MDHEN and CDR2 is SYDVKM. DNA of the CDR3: TGTGCCAGTATAGCGGGGGGGCTCCGGAGTGAGCAGTTCTTC. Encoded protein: CASIAGGLRSEQFF.

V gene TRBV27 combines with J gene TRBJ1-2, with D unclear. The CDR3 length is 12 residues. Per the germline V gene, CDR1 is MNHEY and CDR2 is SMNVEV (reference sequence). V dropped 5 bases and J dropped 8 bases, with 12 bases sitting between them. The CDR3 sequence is CASSHTNLGYTF. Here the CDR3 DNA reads TGTGCCAGCAGTCATACAAATTTGGGCTACACCTTC.

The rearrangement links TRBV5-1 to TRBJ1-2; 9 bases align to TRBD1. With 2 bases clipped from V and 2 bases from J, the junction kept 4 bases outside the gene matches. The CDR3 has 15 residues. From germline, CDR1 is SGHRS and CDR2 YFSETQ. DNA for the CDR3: TGCGCCAGCAGCTTTGGGGACAGGGCAAACTATGGCTACACCTTC. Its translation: CASSFGDRANYGYTF.

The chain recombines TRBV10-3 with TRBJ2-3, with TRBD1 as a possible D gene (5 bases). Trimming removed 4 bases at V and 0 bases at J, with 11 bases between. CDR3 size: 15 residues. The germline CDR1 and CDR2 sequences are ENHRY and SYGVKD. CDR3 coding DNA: TGTGCCATCAGTGTTGGACATTTGAGCACAGATACGCAGTATTTT. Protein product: CAISVGHLSTDTQYF.

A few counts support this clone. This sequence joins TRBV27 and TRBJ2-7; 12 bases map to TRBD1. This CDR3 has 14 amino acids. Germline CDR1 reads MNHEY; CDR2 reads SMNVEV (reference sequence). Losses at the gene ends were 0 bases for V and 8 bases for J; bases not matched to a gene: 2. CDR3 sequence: CASSLSGQGAKQYV. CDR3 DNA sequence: TGTGCCAGCAGTTTATCGGGACAGGGGGCTAAGCAGTACGTC.

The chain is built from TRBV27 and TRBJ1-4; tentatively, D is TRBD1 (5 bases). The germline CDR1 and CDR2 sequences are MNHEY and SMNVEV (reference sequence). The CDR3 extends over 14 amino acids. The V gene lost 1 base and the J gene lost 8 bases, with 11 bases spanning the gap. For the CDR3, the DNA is TGTGCCAGCAGTTTATTAGCAGGGAAAGAAAAACTGTTTTTT. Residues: CASSLLAGKEKLFF.

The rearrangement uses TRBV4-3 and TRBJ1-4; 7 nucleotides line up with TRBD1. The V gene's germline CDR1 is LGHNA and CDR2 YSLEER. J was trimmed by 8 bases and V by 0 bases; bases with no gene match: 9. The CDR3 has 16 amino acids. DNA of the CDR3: TGCGCCAGCAGCCAAGATCACGACAGGGTGGGGGAAAAACTGTTTTTT. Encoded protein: CASSQDHDRVGEKLFF.

The CDR3 spells CASSERSGGPSYEQFF. CDR3 nucleotide sequence: TGTGCCAGCAGTGAACGGTCGGGAGGGCCGAGTTATGAGCAGTTCTTC. The chain is built from TRBV6-1 and TRBJ2-1, with 8 bases lining up with TRBD2. Losses at the gene ends were 2 bases for V and 8 bases for J; bases not matched to a gene: 11. Germline V lookup: CDR1 MNHNS, CDR2 SASEGT. The CDR3 is 16 amino acids.

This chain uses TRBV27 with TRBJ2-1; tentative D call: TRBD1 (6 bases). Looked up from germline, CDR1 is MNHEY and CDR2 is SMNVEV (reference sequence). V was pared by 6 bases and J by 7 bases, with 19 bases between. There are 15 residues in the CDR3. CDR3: CASSLSRGIQNEQFF. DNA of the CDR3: TGTGCCAGCAGCCTCAGCAGGGGCATCCAGAATGAGCAGTTCTTC.

CDR3 nucleotides: TGTGCCAGCACGAAATCTCTCTGGGAGAATCAGCCCCAGCATTTT. Translating it yields CASTKSLWENQPQHF. The chain is built from TRBV5-6 and TRBJ1-5; D gene uncertain. Germline CDR1 reads SGHDT; CDR2 reads YYEEEE. V gave up 6 bases and J gave up 4 bases, with 17 bases separating them. The CDR3 has 15 residues.

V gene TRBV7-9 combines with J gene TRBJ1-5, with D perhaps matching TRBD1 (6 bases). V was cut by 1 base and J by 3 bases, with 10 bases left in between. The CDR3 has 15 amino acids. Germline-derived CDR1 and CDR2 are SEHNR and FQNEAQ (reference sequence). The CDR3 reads CASSLEQGSNQPQHF. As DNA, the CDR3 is TGTGCCAGCAGCTTAGAACAGGGATCCAATCAGCCCCAGCATTTT.

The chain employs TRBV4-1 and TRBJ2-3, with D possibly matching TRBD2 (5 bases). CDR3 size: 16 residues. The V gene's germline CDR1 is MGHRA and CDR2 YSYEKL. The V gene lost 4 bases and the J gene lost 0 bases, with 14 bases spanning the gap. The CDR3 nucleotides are TGCGCCAGCAGCCCCCGGGGAGAGACTAGCACAGATACGCAGTATTTT. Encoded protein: CASSPRGETSTDTQYF.

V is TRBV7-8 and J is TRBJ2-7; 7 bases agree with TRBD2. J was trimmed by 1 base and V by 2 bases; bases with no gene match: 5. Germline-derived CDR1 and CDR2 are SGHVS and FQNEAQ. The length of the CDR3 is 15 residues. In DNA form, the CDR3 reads TGTGCCAGCAGCTTAAAGCGGGGTCCTTCCTACGAGCAGTACTTC. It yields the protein CASSLKRGPSYEQYF. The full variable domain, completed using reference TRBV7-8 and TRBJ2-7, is GAGVSQSPRYKVAKRGQDVALRCDPISGHVSLFWYQQALGQGPEFLTYFQNEAQLDKSGLPSDRFFAERPEGSVSTLKIQRTQQEDSAVYLCASSLKRGPSYEQYFGPGTRLTVT.

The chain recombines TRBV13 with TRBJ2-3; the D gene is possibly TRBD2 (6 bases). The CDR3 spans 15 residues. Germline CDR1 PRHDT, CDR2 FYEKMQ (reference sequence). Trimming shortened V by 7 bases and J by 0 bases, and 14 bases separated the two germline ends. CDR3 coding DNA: TGTGCCAGCACCTCGCGGGGATCTAGCACAGATACGCAGTATTTT. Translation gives CASTSRGSSTDTQYF. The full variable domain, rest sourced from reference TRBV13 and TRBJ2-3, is AAGVIQSPRHLIKEKRETATLKCYPIPRHDTVYWYQQGPGQDPQFLISFYEKMQSDKGSIPDRFSAQQFSDYHSELNMSSLELGDSALYFCASTSRGSSTDTQYFGPGTRLTVL.

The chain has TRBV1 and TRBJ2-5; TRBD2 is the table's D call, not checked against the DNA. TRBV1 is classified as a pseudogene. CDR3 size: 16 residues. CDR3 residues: CTSSQVTREPAETQYF. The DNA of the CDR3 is TGCACCAGCAGCCAAGTTACACGGGAACCGGCAGAGACCCAGTACTTC.

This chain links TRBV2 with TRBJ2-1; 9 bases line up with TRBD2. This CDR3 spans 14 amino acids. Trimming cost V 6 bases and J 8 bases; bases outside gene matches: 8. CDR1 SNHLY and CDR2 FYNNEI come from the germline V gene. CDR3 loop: CASRTRGGADEQFF. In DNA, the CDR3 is TGTGCCAGCAGGACCCGCGGGGGGGCCGATGAGCAGTTCTTC.

CDR3 protein: CASSPPEARHNSPLHF. The DNA of the CDR3 is TGTGCCAGCAGCCCCCCGGAGGCCAGACATAATTCACCCCTCCACTTT. The genes are TRBV9 and TRBJ1-6; D gene uncertain. Germline CDR1 and CDR2: SGDLS and YYNGEE. The CDR3 is 16 amino acids. V was pared by 4 bases and J by 5 bases, with 16 bases between.

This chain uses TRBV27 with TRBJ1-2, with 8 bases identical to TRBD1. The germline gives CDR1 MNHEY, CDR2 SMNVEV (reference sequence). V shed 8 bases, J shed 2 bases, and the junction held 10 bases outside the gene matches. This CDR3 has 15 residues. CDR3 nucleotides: TGTGCCAGCGCCCGTGACAGGGGCGAAAACTATGGCTACACCTTC. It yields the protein CASARDRGENYGYTF.

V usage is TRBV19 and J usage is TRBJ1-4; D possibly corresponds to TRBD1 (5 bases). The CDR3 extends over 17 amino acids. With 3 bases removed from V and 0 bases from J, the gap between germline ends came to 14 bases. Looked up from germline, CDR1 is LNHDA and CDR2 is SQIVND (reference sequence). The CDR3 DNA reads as TGTGCCAGTAGTATGTCGGTTGGGACTGCAACTAATGAAAAACTGTTTTTT. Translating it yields CASSMSVGTATNEKLFF.

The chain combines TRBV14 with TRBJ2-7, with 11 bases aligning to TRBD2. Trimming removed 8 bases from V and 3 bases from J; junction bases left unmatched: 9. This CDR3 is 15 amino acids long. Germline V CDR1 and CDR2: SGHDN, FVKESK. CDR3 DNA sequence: TGTGCCAGCTCTAAGACTAGCGGGGCGATCTACGAGCAGTACGTC. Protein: CASSKTSGAIYEQYV.

The DNA of the CDR3 is TGCGCCAGCAGCCAAGGACTAGCGATGAATGAGCAGTTCTTC. It yields the protein CASSQGLAMNEQFF. The chain recombines TRBV4-3 with TRBJ2-1; 8 bases align to TRBD2. The germline V gene encodes CDR1 LGHNA and CDR2 YSLEER. V was pared by 1 base and J by 7 bases, with 3 bases of the junction left unmatched. The CDR3 spans 14 residues.

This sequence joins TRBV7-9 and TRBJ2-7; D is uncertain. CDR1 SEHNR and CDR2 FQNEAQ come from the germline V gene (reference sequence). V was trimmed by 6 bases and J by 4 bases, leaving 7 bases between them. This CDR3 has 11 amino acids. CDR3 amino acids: CASRGDYEQYF. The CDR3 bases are TGTGCCAGCAGGGGCGATTACGAGCAGTACTTC.

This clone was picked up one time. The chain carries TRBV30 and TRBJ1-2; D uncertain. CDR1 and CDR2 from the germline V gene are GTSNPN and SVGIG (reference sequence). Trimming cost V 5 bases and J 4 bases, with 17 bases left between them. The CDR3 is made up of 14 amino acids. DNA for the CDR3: TGTGCCTGGGTCCGTCCACGGGGAATCTATGGCTACACCTTC. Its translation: CAWVRPRGIYGYTF.

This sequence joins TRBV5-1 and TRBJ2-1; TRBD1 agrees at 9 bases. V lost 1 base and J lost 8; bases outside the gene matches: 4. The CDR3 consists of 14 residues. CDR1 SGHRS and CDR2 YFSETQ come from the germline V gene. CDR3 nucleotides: TGCGCCAGCAGCTTGTTGGGACAGGGATATGAGCAGTTCTTC. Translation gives CASSLLGQGYEQFF.